This T cell receptor (beta chain) was identified during a study of beta chain features in type 1 diabetes. In its sample, this clone was seen a few times. The antigen is undetermined. The authors reverse transcribed all of the isolated RNA, so sequencing captured expressed TCRB transcripts. Profiled with immunoSEQ multiplex PCR; TCRdb holds only in-frame clones, not every one. The sample has under 350,000 clones; around 24% are singletons. Trimming cost V 0 bases and J 4 bases, with 7 bases left between them. Germline V gene lookup returns CDR1 SGHRS and CDR2 YFSETQ. This CDR3 is 14 amino acids long. Study-level findings and limits: TCRB CDR3 length was moderately but significantly reduced in all four CD4+ subsets of Type 1 diabetes patients.

The TCR originated in a woman between 25 and 40 years old with type 1 diabetes. The V gene is TRBV5-1, the J gene TRBJ2-2; D gene uncertain. The specimen sequenced was naive CD4+ T cells from blood. CDR3 sequence: CASSLDGVTGELFF. CDR3 nucleotide sequence: TGCGCCAGCAGCTTGGACGGAGTCACCGGGGAGCTGTTTTTT.